This TCR beta chain was observed in a study of cytomegalovirus exposure and HLA in healthy donors. Study information: The platform used for the approximately 130 validation repertoires matched that of the 666 first-cohort repertoires, a later analysis reported.

This clone was detected a few times. Its antigen is not identified. Germline assignment: CDR1 SNHLY and CDR2 FYNNEI. The length of the CDR3 is 14 residues. Deletions cut 4 bases from V and 1 base from J, with 8 bases between. Study-level points and caveats: The investigators catalogued 164 TCR beta chains as cytomegalovirus-associated. Both high specificity and high sensitivity reportedly marked the classifier's diagnosis of cytomegalovirus status.

Libraries were prepared by immunoSEQ multiplex PCR; TCRdb keeps only in-frame clonotypes and omits some of them. The sample shows over 200,000 clones, about nine tenths of them seen only once. The donors were part of the 120-subject validation cohort, which stood apart from the approximately 700-subject first cohort. The sequence was obtained from a woman in her 30s in good health and CMV-seronegative. The J gene is TRBJ1-3, the V gene TRBV2; D unclear. The sequenced sample was PBMCs. CDR3 DNA: TGTGCCAGCAGTGCCTTGTTGTCTGGAAACACCATATATTTT. It codes for CASSALLSGNTIYF.